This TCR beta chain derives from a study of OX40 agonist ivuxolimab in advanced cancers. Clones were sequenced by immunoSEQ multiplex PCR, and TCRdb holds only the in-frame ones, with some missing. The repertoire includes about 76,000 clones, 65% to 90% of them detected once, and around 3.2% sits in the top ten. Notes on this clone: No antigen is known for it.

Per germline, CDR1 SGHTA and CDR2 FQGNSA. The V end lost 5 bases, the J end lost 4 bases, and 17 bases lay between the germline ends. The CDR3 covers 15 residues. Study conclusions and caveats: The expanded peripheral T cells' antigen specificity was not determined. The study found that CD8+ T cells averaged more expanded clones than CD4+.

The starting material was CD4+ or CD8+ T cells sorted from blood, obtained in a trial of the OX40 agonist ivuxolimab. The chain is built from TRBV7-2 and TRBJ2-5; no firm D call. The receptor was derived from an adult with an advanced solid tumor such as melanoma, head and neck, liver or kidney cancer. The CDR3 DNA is TGTGCCAGCAGCCCTCGGCTGGGTCCAGGAGAGACCCAGTACTTC. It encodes CASSPRLGPGETQYF.